This note documents a single T cell receptor (beta chain) sequence. Its target is not known. The donors (healthy individuals) were bone marrow donors. Germline CDR1 reads LNHDA; CDR2 reads SQIVND (reference sequence). This CDR3 has 15 residues. J lost 4 bases, V lost 7 bases, and 9 bases had no gene match. The PCR ran on 60 Vbeta and 13 Jbeta primers. Sequenced by immunoSEQ multiplex PCR; TCRdb stores in-frame clones only, minus some. The table lists roughly 100,000 clones, nearly 65% of them singletons, with 4.8% in the top ten. The record originates from a study of cytomegalovirus exposure and HLA in healthy donors. General study results and limits: An analysis done earlier found most TCR beta V segments productive about 87% or about 30% of the time. Links to common viral pathogens appeared, in a later analysis, for several of the most significant clusters. Presence/absence analysis assumed near-uniform sequencing depth across donors.

The clonotype originates from a human donor in good health. The sequenced sample consisted of PBMCs. The rearrangement links TRBV19 to TRBJ1-5, with TRBD1 identical over 8 bases. The CDR3 DNA is TGTGCCAGTAAAGGCAGGGGGCGAAGAAATCAGCCCCAGCATTTT. As protein: CASKGRGRRNQPQHF.